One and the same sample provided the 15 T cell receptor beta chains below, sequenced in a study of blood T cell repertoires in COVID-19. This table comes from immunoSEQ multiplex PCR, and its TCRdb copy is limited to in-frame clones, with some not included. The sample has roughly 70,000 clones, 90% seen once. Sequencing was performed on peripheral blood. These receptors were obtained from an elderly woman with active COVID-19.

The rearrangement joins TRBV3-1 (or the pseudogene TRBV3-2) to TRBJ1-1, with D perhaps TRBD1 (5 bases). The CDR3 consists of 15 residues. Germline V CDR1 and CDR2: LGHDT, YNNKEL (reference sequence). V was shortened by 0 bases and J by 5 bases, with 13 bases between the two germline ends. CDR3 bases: TGTGCCAGCAGCCAAGACGGGGGGGACTGGACTGAAGCTTTCTTT. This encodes CASSQDGGDWTEAFF.

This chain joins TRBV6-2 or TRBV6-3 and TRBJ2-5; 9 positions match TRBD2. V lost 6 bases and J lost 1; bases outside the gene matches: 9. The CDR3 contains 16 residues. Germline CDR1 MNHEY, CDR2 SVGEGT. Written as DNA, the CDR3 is TGTGCCAGCAGCCCCTGGGCTAGCGGGACCCAAGAGACCCAGTACTTC. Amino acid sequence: CASSPWASGTQETQYF.

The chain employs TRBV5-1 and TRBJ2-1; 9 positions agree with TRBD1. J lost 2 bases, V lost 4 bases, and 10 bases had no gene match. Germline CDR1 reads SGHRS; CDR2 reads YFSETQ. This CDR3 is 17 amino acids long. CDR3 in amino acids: CASSDPTGGRAYNEQFF. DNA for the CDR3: TGCGCCAGCAGCGACCCGACAGGGGGAAGGGCCTACAATGAGCAGTTCTTC.

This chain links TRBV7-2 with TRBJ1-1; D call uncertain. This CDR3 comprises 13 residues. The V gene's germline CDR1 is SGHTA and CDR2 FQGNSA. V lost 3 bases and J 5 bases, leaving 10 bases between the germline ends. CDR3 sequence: CASSLLSQTEAFF. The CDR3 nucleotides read TGTGCCAGCAGCTTGCTGTCCCAGACTGAAGCTTTCTTT.

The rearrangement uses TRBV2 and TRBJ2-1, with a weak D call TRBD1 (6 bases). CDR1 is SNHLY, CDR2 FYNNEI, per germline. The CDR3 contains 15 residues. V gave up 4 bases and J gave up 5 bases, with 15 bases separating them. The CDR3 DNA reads TGTGCCAGCAGTGCTGAGGGGGACCTAAACAATGAGCAGTTCTTC. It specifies CASSAEGDLNNEQFF. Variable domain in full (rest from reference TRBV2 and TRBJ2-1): EPEVTQTPSHQVTQMGQEVILRCVPISNHLYFYWYRQILGQKVEFLVSFYNNEISEKSEIFDDQFSVERPDGSNFTLKIRSTKLEDSAMYFCASSAEGDLNNEQFFGPGTRLTVL.

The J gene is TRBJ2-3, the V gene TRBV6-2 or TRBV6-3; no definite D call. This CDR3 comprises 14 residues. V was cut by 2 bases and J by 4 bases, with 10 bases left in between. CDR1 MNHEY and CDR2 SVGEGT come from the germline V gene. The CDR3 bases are TGTGCCAGCAGTTACCCCAGGATCCCAGATACGCAGTATTTT. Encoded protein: CASSYPRIPDTQYF.

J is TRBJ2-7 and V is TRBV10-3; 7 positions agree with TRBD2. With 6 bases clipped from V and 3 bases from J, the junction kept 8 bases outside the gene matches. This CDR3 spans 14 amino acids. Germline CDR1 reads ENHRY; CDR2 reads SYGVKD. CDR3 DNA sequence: TGTGCCATCAGGCGCCCTGGCGGGAGCTACGAGCAGTACTTC. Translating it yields CAIRRPGGSYEQYF.

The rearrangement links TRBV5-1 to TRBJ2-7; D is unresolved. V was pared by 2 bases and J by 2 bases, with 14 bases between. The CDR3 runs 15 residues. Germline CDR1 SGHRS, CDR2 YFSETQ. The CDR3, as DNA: TGCGCCAGCAGCTTTGTGGCAGGCCGAACCTACGAGCAGTACTTC. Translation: CASSFVAGRTYEQYF.

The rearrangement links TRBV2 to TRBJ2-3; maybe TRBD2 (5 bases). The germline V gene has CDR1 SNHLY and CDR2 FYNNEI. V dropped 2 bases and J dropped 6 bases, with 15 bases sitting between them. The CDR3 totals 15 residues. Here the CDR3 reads CASSETRAGRDTQYF. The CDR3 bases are TGTGCCAGCAGTGAAACTAGGGCTGGAAGGGATACGCAGTATTTT.

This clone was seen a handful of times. CDR3 nucleotide sequence: TGCAGTGCTGGTGACCCGGGCGGGAGGGCCTACGAGCAGTACTTC. This encodes CSAGDPGGRAYEQYF. The chain recombines TRBV20-1 with TRBJ2-7, with 9 positions matching TRBD2. V lost 5 bases and J lost 2; bases outside the gene matches: 10. The length of the CDR3 is 15 residues. CDR1 and CDR2 (germline): DFQATT, SNEGSKA (reference sequence).

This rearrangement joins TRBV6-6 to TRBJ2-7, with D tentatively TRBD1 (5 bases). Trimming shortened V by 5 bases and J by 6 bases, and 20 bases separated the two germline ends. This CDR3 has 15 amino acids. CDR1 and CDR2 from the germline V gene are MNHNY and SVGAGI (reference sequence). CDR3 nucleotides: TGTGCCAGCAGTACACACACCAGGGTTCTGGGCGAGCAGTACTTC. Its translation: CASSTHTRVLGEQYF.

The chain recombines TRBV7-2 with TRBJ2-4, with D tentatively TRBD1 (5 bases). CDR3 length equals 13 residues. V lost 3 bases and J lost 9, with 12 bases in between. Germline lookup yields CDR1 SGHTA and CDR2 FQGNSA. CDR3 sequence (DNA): TGTGCCAGCAGCTTCCAGGGTCTTGGCATTCAGTACTTC. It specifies CASSFQGLGIQYF.

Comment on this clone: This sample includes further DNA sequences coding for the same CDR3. CDR3 loop: CASSVAGYGYTF. For the CDR3, the DNA is TGTGCCAGCAGCGTAGCAGGGTATGGCTACACCTTC. The chain employs TRBV9 and TRBJ1-2; TRBD1 might be the D (5 bases). Germline loops: CDR1 SGDLS, CDR2 YYNGEE. The germline V and J ends were trimmed by 0 bases and 5 bases, with 5 bases remaining between them. The CDR3 runs 12 residues.

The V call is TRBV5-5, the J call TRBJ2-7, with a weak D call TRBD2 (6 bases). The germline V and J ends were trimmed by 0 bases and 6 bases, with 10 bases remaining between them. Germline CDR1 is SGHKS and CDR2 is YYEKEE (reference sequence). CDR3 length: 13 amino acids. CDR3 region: CASSLARGFEQYF. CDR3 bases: TGTGCCAGCAGCTTGGCCCGGGGGTTCGAGCAGTACTTC.

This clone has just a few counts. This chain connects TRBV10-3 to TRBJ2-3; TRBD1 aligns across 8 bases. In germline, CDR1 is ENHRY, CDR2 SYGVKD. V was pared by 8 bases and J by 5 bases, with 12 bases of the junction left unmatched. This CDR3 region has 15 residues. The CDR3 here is CAIGATGAQGDTQYF. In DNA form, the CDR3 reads TGTGCCATCGGCGCGACAGGGGCGCAGGGAGATACGCAGTATTTT.